These 22 T cell receptor beta chains came from one sample sequenced in a study of cytomegalovirus exposure and HLA in healthy donors. Primers for the PCR totalled 60 Vbeta and 13 Jbeta. The table came from immunoSEQ multiplex PCR; TCRdb's copy has only in-frame clones and leaves some out. The sample has 220,000 or so clones; under 80% are singletons. The specimen sequenced was PBMCs. These receptors were obtained from a woman aged 30 to 39 in good health and CMV-seronegative.

J is TRBJ2-1 and V is TRBV5-5, with 10 bases matching TRBD1. The J segment lost 7 bases and the V segment lost 1 base, leaving 5 bases of the junction unmatched. Per germline, CDR1 SGHKS and CDR2 YYEKEE (reference sequence). The length of the CDR3 is 15 residues. CDR3 region: CASSLFGQGENEQFF. CDR3 sequence (DNA): TGTGCCAGCAGCTTGTTCGGACAGGGGGAGAATGAGCAGTTCTTC.

This clone was counted between two and nine times. This sequence joins TRBV9 and TRBJ2-1, with 8 bases identical to TRBD2. CDR3 length: 16 residues. The germline V gene has CDR1 SGDLS and CDR2 YYNGEE. J was trimmed by 0 bases and V by 4 bases; bases with no gene match: 6. CDR3 loop: CASSYSGKSSYNEQFF. The CDR3 nucleotides are TGTGCCAGCAGCTATAGCGGGAAGAGCTCCTACAATGAGCAGTTCTTC.

The chain has TRBV23-1 and TRBJ1-1, with TRBD1 matching over 7 bases. TRBV23-1 qualifies as an ORF whose function is uncertain. The junction had 3 bases not matched to a gene; V was cut back by 1 base and J by 1 base. This CDR3 is built from 15 residues. The CDR3 is CASSQWDSKNTEAFF. CDR3 coding DNA: TGCGCCAGCAGTCAATGGGACAGCAAGAACACTGAAGCTTTCTTT.

This clone was recorded a few times. The genes are TRBV7-2 and TRBJ2-7; D is uncertain. V lost 1 base and J 6 bases, leaving 16 bases between the germline ends. The germline CDR1 and CDR2 sequences are SGHTA and FQGNSA. The CDR3 totals 15 residues. CDR3 in DNA: TGTGCCAGCAGCTTAGGGTTCGGCTCGGGTGCCGAGCAGTACTTC. Translating it yields CASSLGFGSGAEQYF.

This rearrangement joins TRBV2 to TRBJ2-5, with a weak D call TRBD1 (6 bases). Trimming removed 7 bases at V and 1 base at J, with 16 bases between. The germline V gene has CDR1 SNHLY and CDR2 FYNNEI. The CDR3 is made up of 15 amino acids. CDR3 amino acids: CASIPETGFQETQYF. CDR3 sequence (DNA): TGTGCCAGCATACCAGAGACAGGATTCCAAGAGACCCAGTACTTC.

The rearrangement joins TRBV6-5 to TRBJ1-2; TRBD1 matches at 8 bases. Germline V gives CDR1 MNHEY, CDR2 SVGAGI. This CDR3 is built from 15 residues. V dropped 4 bases and J dropped 4; count of bases not matched to a gene: 8. CDR3 coding DNA: TGTGCCAGCAGTTCTCCCGACAGGGGTGGCTATGGCTACACCTTC. Amino acid sequence: CASSSPDRGGYGYTF.

The chain uses TRBV19 and TRBJ1-6, with a weak D call TRBD1 (5 bases). With 5 bases removed from V and 3 bases from J, the gap between germline ends came to 14 bases. The germline V gene encodes CDR1 LNHDA and CDR2 SQIVND (reference sequence). The CDR3 has 16 residues. The CDR3 region has the DNA TGTGCCAGTAGTTCCCTCCTCCAGGGCTATAATTCACCCCTCCACTTT. Protein sequence: CASSSLLQGYNSPLHF.

Only one count was recorded for this clone. The chain links TRBV9 to TRBJ1-3, with D possibly matching TRBD1 (5 bases). The CDR3 runs to 16 residues. Germline V gives CDR1 SGDLS, CDR2 YYNGEE. V was cut by 0 bases and J by 0 bases, with 10 bases left in between. The CDR3 region is CASSVEGLSSGNTIYF. The CDR3, as DNA: TGTGCCAGCAGCGTAGAGGGGCTCTCCTCTGGAAACACCATATATTTT.

This chain links TRBV10-3 with TRBJ2-3; TRBD2 is a possible D gene (6 bases). Germline V gene data show CDR1 as ENHRY and CDR2 as SYGVKD. Trimming shortened V by 10 bases and J by 3 bases, and 11 bases separated the two germline ends. This CDR3 has 12 residues. DNA of the CDR3: TGTGCCACTGGGGGGTTGACAGATACGCAGTATTTT. Translating it yields CATGGLTDTQYF.

This rearrangement joins TRBV14 to TRBJ1-2, with 8 positions matching TRBD1. V was pared by 4 bases and J by 5 bases, with 12 bases of the junction left unmatched. In germline, CDR1 is SGHDN, CDR2 FVKESK. The CDR3 extends over 16 amino acids. The CDR3 DNA reads as TGTGCCAGCAGCCTGCCCGGGACAGGCAGTCGGTATGGCTACACCTTC. Protein product: CASSLPGTGSRYGYTF. The full variable domain, its missing parts supplied by reference TRBV14 and TRBJ1-2, is EAGVTQFPSHSVIEKGQTVTLRCDPISGHDNLYWYRRVMGKEIKFLLHFVKESKQDESGMPNNRFLAERTGGTYSTLKVQPAELEDSGVYFCASSLPGTGSRYGYTFGSGTRLTVV.

This chain joins TRBV5-8 and TRBJ1-5; TRBD1 matches 7 bases. This CDR3 region has 16 residues. The germline CDR1 and CDR2 sequences are SGHTS and YDEGEE. V lost 3 bases to trimming and J lost 4 bases; unmatched junction nucleotides: 10. The CDR3 is CASSWTGLTSNQPQHF. CDR3 in DNA: TGTGCCAGCAGCTGGACAGGACTAACGTCGAATCAGCCCCAGCATTTT. The variable domain in full, with the rest retrieved from reference TRBV5-8 and TRBJ1-5, is EAGVTQSPTHLIKTRGQQATLRCSPISGHTSVYWYQQALGLGLQFLLWYDEGEERNRGNFPPRFSGRQFPNYSSELNVNALELEDSALYLCASSWTGLTSNQPQHFGDGTRLSIL.

CDR3 loop: CASSVGGAEQFF. CDR3 DNA: TGTGCCAGCAGCGTAGGTGGGGCCGAGCAGTTCTTC. The chain has TRBV9 and TRBJ2-1; a weak D match, TRBD1 (5 bases). CDR1 and CDR2 (germline): SGDLS, YYNGEE. V lost 0 bases, J lost 10 bases, and 8 bases lay in between. The CDR3 covers 12 residues.

The chain has TRBV11-2 and TRBJ2-3; 8 bases match TRBD1. J lost 5 bases, V lost 3 bases, and 13 bases had no gene match. The CDR3 spans 17 residues. The germline V gene encodes CDR1 SGHAT and CDR2 FQNNGV. DNA for the CDR3: TGTGCCAGCAGCTTGGGCCGTACCAGGGGGCTGGGAGATACGCAGTATTTT. This sequence encodes CASSLGRTRGLGDTQYF.

V gene TRBV9 combines with J gene TRBJ1-1, with D perhaps matching TRBD1 (5 bases). Trimming took 0 bases from V and 4 from J, leaving 16 bases between them. The CDR3 has 16 residues. CDR1 and CDR2 (germline): SGDLS, YYNGEE. The CDR3 loop reads CASSVGMGGAGTEAFF. CDR3 in DNA: TGTGCCAGCAGCGTAGGTATGGGAGGGGCGGGCACTGAAGCTTTCTTT.

The J gene is TRBJ1-2, the V gene TRBV15, with D maybe TRBD1 (5 bases). Per the germline V gene, CDR1 is LNHNV and CDR2 is YYDKDF (reference sequence). The germline V and J ends were trimmed by 0 bases and 3 bases, with 11 bases remaining between them. This CDR3 is 15 amino acids long. In nucleotides, the CDR3 is TGTGCCACCAGCAGAGATCGGGGGATGGACTATGGCTACACCTTC. It specifies CATSRDRGMDYGYTF.

This clone was seen a few times. This chain connects TRBV7-2 to TRBJ2-7, with 8 bases identical to TRBD2. The length of the CDR3 is 17 residues. From germline, CDR1 is SGHTA and CDR2 FQGNSA. V trimming: 2 bases; J trimming: 2 bases; junction bases outside the gene matches: 11. The CDR3 region is CASSLQGGRGAPYEQYF. CDR3 bases: TGTGCCAGCAGCTTACAGGGTGGGCGGGGGGCGCCCTACGAGCAGTACTTC.

The count of this clone is one. V gene TRBV27 combines with J gene TRBJ2-5, with 12 bases identical to TRBD2. Germline CDR1 reads MNHEY; CDR2 reads SMNVEV (reference sequence). The J segment lost 4 bases and the V segment lost 3 bases, leaving 6 bases of the junction unmatched. The CDR3 is 16 residues long. CDR3 DNA: TGTGCCAGCAGTTTCGCAGGACTAGCGGGGCCAGAGACCCAGTACTTC. Residues: CASSFAGLAGPETQYF.

As regards this clone: Other DNA sequences in this sample translate to the same CDR3. V usage is TRBV5-1 and J usage is TRBJ2-3; TRBD2 might be the D (5 bases). This CDR3 is built from 14 residues. The germline gives CDR1 SGHRS, CDR2 YFSETQ. V dropped 3 bases and J dropped 2 bases, with 10 bases sitting between them. The CDR3 nucleotides are TGCGCCAGCAGCTCTGGGGAGTTCACAGATACGCAGTATTTT. Amino acids: CASSSGEFTDTQYF.

The J gene is TRBJ1-4, the V gene TRBV30; D not resolved. Germline values: CDR1 GTSNPN, CDR2 SVGIG (reference sequence). V was clipped by 4 bases and J by 8 bases, with 17 bases between them. CDR3 size: 14 residues. The CDR3, as DNA: TGTGCCTGGACCAAACACGCGGCTACAGAAAAACTGTTTTTT. This sequence encodes CAWTKHAATEKLFF.

This clone was seen a handful of times. V usage is TRBV11-2 and J usage is TRBJ1-4; 8 bases are a match to TRBD1. After removal of 1 base from V and 6 bases from J, the junction contained 7 bases not matched to a gene. Germline V lookup: CDR1 SGHAT, CDR2 FQNNGV. The CDR3 sequence is 16 residues long. CDR3 protein: CASSLADRGGDEKLFF. Written as DNA, the CDR3 is TGTGCCAGCAGCTTAGCAGACAGGGGAGGGGATGAAAAACTGTTTTTT.

This clone has a single count. This chain links TRBV19 with TRBJ1-5; D not certain. CDR1 LNHDA and CDR2 SQIVND come from the germline V gene (reference sequence). This CDR3 region has 15 residues. The germline V and J ends were trimmed by 7 bases and 11 bases, with 24 bases remaining between them. CDR3 loop: CASTIREYSLEAQHF. The CDR3 bases are TGTGCCAGTACCATTCGGGAGTATTCCTTGGAGGCCCAGCATTTT.

This CDR3 reads CASSLEAWTSGTSTDTQYF. DNA for the CDR3: TGTGCCAGCAGCTTGGAGGCATGGACTAGCGGAACTAGCACAGATACGCAGTATTTT. The genes are TRBV7-8 and TRBJ2-3; 10 nucleotides line up with TRBD2. V was clipped by 3 bases and J by 0 bases; unmatched bases: 12. Germline loops: CDR1 SGHVS, CDR2 FQNEAQ. CDR3 length: 19 residues.